This is a list of T cell receptor beta chains from one sample in a study of T cell responses to AZD1222 COVID-19 vaccine. Using immunoSEQ multiplex PCR, the repertoire was profiled, and TCRdb retains in-frame clones only, with some absent. The table lists some 130,000 clones, roughly 90% of them singletons. The specimen comprised peripheral blood, sampled on day 0 of AZD1222 vaccination. The receptors were sampled from an adult in good health. Both conserved end residues are part of each CDR3.

V gene: TRBV5-1; J gene: TRBJ2-6; CDR3 protein: CASSANRGSGANVLTF
V gene: TRBV5-6; J gene: TRBJ2-3; CDR3 protein: CASSLGRGGYTDTQYF
V gene: TRBV5-4; J gene: TRBJ2-2; CDR3 protein: CASSTGQQNTGELFF
V gene: TRBV19; J gene: TRBJ1-3; CDR3 protein: CASSIVGNTIYF
V gene: TRBV2; J gene: TRBJ1-2; CDR3 protein: CASRKGGKDYGYTF
V gene: TRBV4-2; J gene: TRBJ2-3; CDR3 protein: CASSQDGLVQLTDTQYF
V gene: TRBV5-1; J gene: TRBJ1-1; CDR3 protein: CASSLDFQGDTEAFF
V gene: TRBV28; J gene: TRBJ2-1; CDR3 protein: CASTGGWWRNAVYEQFF
V gene: TRBV7-2; J gene: TRBJ2-7; CDR3 protein: CASSSPGTGSYEQYF
V gene: TRBV5-4; J gene: TRBJ2-5; CDR3 protein: CASSTGREETQYF
V gene: TRBV9; J gene: TRBJ2-1; CDR3 protein: CASSVTSGSVYEQFF
V gene: TRBV15; J gene: TRBJ1-1; CDR3 protein: CATSRDLGVSTEAFF
V gene: TRBV9; J gene: TRBJ1-6; CDR3 protein: CASSVGGLPLHF
V gene: TRBV6-2/TRBV6-3; J gene: TRBJ2-1; CDR3 protein: CASSLQGRGYNEQFF
V gene: TRBV4-1; J gene: TRBJ1-1; CDR3 protein: CASSREPYRADQTEAFF
V gene: TRBV27; J gene: TRBJ2-1; CDR3 protein: CASSLSVGLAVLEQFF
V gene: TRBV19; J gene: TRBJ2-2; CDR3 protein: CASILQGTGELFF
V gene: TRBV5-4; J gene: TRBJ1-1; CDR3 protein: CASSSTGRTEAFF
V gene: TRBV19; J gene: TRBJ2-7; CDR3 protein: CASSWGLEQYF
V gene: TRBV30; J gene: TRBJ2-7; CDR3 protein: CAWSVARFIEQYF
V gene: TRBV11-3; J gene: TRBJ2-3; CDR3 protein: CASSLGQTSGSLTDTQYF
V gene: TRBV10-3; J gene: TRBJ1-2; CDR3 protein: CATAPTGASLYGYTF
V gene: TRBV19; J gene: TRBJ1-1; CDR3 protein: CASSLGGGSAFF
V gene: TRBV24-1; J gene: TRBJ2-3; CDR3 protein: CATSDRTSGRPSTDTQYF
V gene: TRBV6-1; J gene: TRBJ1-1; CDR3 protein: CASSERRGNTEAFF
V gene: TRBV4-1; J gene: TRBJ1-5; CDR3 protein: CASSQGRGSNQPQHF
V gene: TRBV5-4; J gene: TRBJ1-4; CDR3 protein: CASSTKQGSEKLFF